These 26 T cell receptor beta chains were sequenced from one sample in a study of T cells after yellow fever vaccination. TCRdb reprocessed the 5' RACE reads via MiXCR and lists one record per CDR3 protein. This table holds around 50,000 distinct CDR3 sequences, approximately 6.3% found once. The sample in question was PBMCs, either bulk or a sorted T-cell subset (CD4+, CD8+, memory, or dextramer-sorted; not recorded which), obtained 45 days after the yellow fever booster vaccination. These receptors were collected from a young man who received the YFV17D yellow fever vaccine.

This clonotype was seen a handful of times. The rearrangement uses TRBV29-1 and TRBJ2-2; TRBD1 matches at 9 bases. The CDR3 has 15 amino acids. Per the germline V gene, CDR1 is SQVTM and CDR2 is ANQGSEA. J was trimmed by 6 bases and V by 0 bases; bases with no gene match: 5. The CDR3 region has the DNA TGCAGCGTTGAAGACACGGGACAGGGTTCCGGGGAGCTGTTTTTT. This encodes CSVEDTGQGSGELFF.

In its sample, this clonotype was seen many times. This chain links TRBV6-2 or TRBV6-3 with TRBJ2-1; no firm D call. The V end was cut by 2 bases, the J end by 3 bases, with 2 bases between. The CDR3 sequence is 12 residues long. Germline V gives CDR1 MNHEY, CDR2 SVGEGT. The CDR3 DNA reads as TGTGCCAGCAGTTACAACTACAATGAGCAGTTCTTC. Translating it yields CASSYNYNEQFF.

This clonotype was seen a few times. V and J are TRBV3-1 and TRBJ2-7; D could derive from TRBD1 or TRBD2 (6 bases each). The CDR3 is 15 residues long. Trimming took off 0 bases at V and 7 bases at J, with 16 bases between the two ends. Looked up from germline, CDR1 is LGHDT and CDR2 is YNNKEL (reference sequence). The CDR3 bases are TGTGCCAGCAGCCAAGATCGGGTGCGAGGGGGGGAGCAGTACTTC. Its protein is CASSQDRVRGGEQYF.

This clonotype has ten or more counts. The CDR3 bases are TGCGCCAGCAGCCGGATGGGTGAGACCCAGTACTTC. Protein product: CASSRMGETQYF. The chain recombines TRBV5-1 with TRBJ2-5; no definite D call. The germline gives CDR1 SGHRS, CDR2 YFSETQ. Trimming removed 4 bases from V and 5 bases from J, with 9 bases in between. The CDR3 has 12 amino acids.

The genes are TRBV7-2 and TRBJ2-1, with D possibly TRBD1 on 6 matching bases. Germline V lookup: CDR1 SGHTA, CDR2 FQGNSA. V lost 5 bases, J lost 10 bases, and 18 bases lay in between. The length of the CDR3 is 14 residues. The CDR3: CASSIQGGRGEQFF. CDR3 in DNA: TGTGCCAGCAGCATACAGGGCGGTCGCGGAGAGCAGTTCTTC.

V gene TRBV25-1 combines with J gene TRBJ2-7; D is undetermined. Germline values: CDR1 MGHDK, CDR2 SYGVNS. This CDR3 is built from 18 residues. Trimming cost V 1 base and J 0 bases, with 19 bases left between them. CDR3 sequence: CASSESHSRRNISYEQYF. The DNA for the CDR3 is TGTGCCAGCAGTGAATCCCATTCGAGGCGGAACATCTCCTACGAGCAGTACTTC.

There are many counts of this clonotype. The chain has TRBV12-3 or TRBV12-4 and TRBJ2-2, with D possibly called TRBD1 or TRBD2 (5 bases each). This CDR3 is built from 15 residues. Deletions cut 7 bases from V and 2 bases from J, with 14 bases between. The chain's CDR3 is CASIRGTGNTGELFF. The CDR3 DNA is TGTGCCAGCATCCGAGGGACGGGCAACACCGGGGAGCTGTTTTTT.

The J gene is TRBJ2-7, the V gene TRBV6-1; possibly TRBD2 for D (6 bases). This CDR3 is built from 14 residues. Trimming stripped 6 bases from V and 6 bases from J, with 18 bases between. Germline loops: CDR1 MNHNS, CDR2 SASEGT. CDR3 DNA sequence: TGTGCCAGCAGGGACCCTTCGGGAGTTGTCGAGCAGTACTTC. Amino acid sequence: CASRDPSGVVEQYF.

This clonotype was detected many times. The chain combines TRBV12-3 or TRBV12-4 with TRBJ2-5, with D possibly being TRBD1 (6 bases). The CDR3 extends over 13 amino acids. V lost 8 bases to trimming and J lost 5 bases, with 15 bases between them. CDR3 coding DNA: TGTGCCAGCTCGAAGGGGGACGGGGAGACCCAGTACTTC. This encodes CASSKGDGETQYF.

This clonotype was counted ten times or more. V and J are TRBV4-3 and TRBJ2-7; TRBD2 agrees at 9 bases. The CDR3 has 18 residues. Germline V gene sequence: CDR1 LGHNA, CDR2 YSLEER. V shed 0 bases and J 7 bases; nucleotides not matched to a gene: 16. The chain's CDR3 is CASSQDRGPGTSSYEQYF. In DNA, the CDR3 is TGCGCCAGCAGCCAAGATAGGGGGCCCGGGACTAGCAGTTATGAGCAGTACTTC.

This clonotype has at least ten counts. V is TRBV20-1 and J is TRBJ1-3, with TRBD1 matching over 8 bases. Per the germline V gene, CDR1 is DFQATT and CDR2 is SNEGSKA (reference sequence). This CDR3 comprises 16 residues. The V segment lost 5 bases and the J segment 1 base; nucleotides outside the gene matches: 10. CDR3 amino acids: CSALGQGGVSGNTIYF. The CDR3 DNA reads as TGCAGTGCTCTCGGACAGGGAGGAGTGTCTGGAAACACCATATATTTT.

The table lists this clonotype with many counts. The chain combines TRBV15 with TRBJ1-1; TRBD1 agrees at 7 bases. Per the germline V gene, CDR1 is LNHNV and CDR2 is YYDKDF (reference sequence). The trim removed 0 bases at V and 7 bases at J, leaving 5 bases unmatched. The CDR3 runs to 14 residues. This chain's CDR3 is CATSRERGLGEAFF. CDR3 in DNA: TGTGCCACCAGCAGAGAGAGGGGGCTCGGTGAAGCTTTCTTT.

The V gene is TRBV21-1, the J gene TRBJ1-2; the table's D call, TRBD1, has no DNA check behind it. TRBV21-1 is termed a pseudogene. CDR3 size: 16 residues. Here the CDR3 reads CASTTLREVPGYGYTF. CDR3 in DNA: TGTGCCAGCACCACTCTCAGGGAGGTCCCGGGGTATGGCTACACCTTC.

The table lists this clonotype with many counts. This sequence joins TRBV28 and TRBJ1-5; 8 bases are a match to TRBD1. This CDR3 is built from 18 residues. V lost 4 bases, J lost 0 bases, and 11 bases stayed unmatched. CDR1 and CDR2 (germline): MDHEN, SYDVKM. The CDR3 region is CASSSPGTGAYSNQPQHF. DNA for the CDR3: TGTGCCAGCAGTTCACCCGGGACAGGCGCTTATAGCAATCAGCCCCAGCATTTT. Combining the CDR3 with reference TRBV28 and TRBJ1-5 gives the whole variable domain DVKVTQSSRYLVKRTGEKVFLECVQDMDHENMFWYRQDPGLGLRLIYFSYDVKMKEKGDIPEGYSVSREKKERFSLILESASTNQTSMYLCASSSPGTGAYSNQPQHFGDGTRLSIL.

This clonotype appeared many times. The chain joins TRBV20-1 to TRBJ2-1, with D uncertain. The CDR3 contains 16 residues. CDR1 and CDR2 from the germline V gene are DFQATT and SNEGSKA (reference sequence). Trimming removed 2 bases at V and 0 bases at J, with 14 bases between. The CDR3 bases are TGCAGTGCTAGACATTTAGCCAAAAGCTCCTACAATGAGCAGTTCTTC. Translating it yields CSARHLAKSSYNEQFF.

In its sample, this clonotype was seen a few times. The chain employs TRBV27 and TRBJ1-1, with D possibly matching TRBD1 (6 bases). The germline V gene has CDR1 MNHEY and CDR2 SMNVEV (reference sequence). V lost 2 bases and J lost 1, with 11 bases in between. The length of the CDR3 is 15 residues. CDR3 region: CASSLTGIGNTEAFF. The CDR3 nucleotides are TGTGCCAGCAGTTTAACAGGGATTGGGAACACTGAAGCTTTCTTT.

This clonotype was counted many times. This sequence joins TRBV24-1 and TRBJ2-5, with 10 bases that match TRBD1. Unmatched junction bases numbered 14, after V lost 9 bases and J lost 5 bases. Germline V gene lookup returns CDR1 KGHDR and CDR2 SFDVKD. This CDR3 has 16 residues. This chain's CDR3 is CATSPGWTGGSETQYF. CDR3 nucleotides: TGTGCCACCTCCCCTGGGTGGACAGGGGGTAGCGAGACCCAGTACTTC.

This clonotype was observed a handful of times. The V and J genes are TRBV12-3 or TRBV12-4 and TRBJ2-1, with TRBD2 matching over 10 bases. The CDR3 contains 16 residues. After removal of 1 base from V and 7 bases from J, the junction contained 7 bases not matched to a gene. CDR3 in amino acids: CASSLGLAGVINEQFF. The CDR3 nucleotides are TGTGCCAGCAGTTTAGGTCTAGCGGGAGTTATAAATGAGCAGTTCTTC.

The rearrangement joins TRBV11-1 to TRBJ1-1, with TRBD1 matching over 8 bases. There are 18 residues in the CDR3. CDR1 is SGHAT, CDR2 FQDESV, per germline (reference sequence). Trimming at V came to 2 bases and at J to 3 bases, leaving 14 bases not matched to a gene. The CDR3 region is CASSLIGGRTGLDTEAFF. CDR3 sequence (DNA): TGTGCCAGCAGCTTAATAGGGGGACGGACAGGGCTAGACACTGAAGCTTTCTTT.

This clonotype was seen repeatedly, ten times or more. This chain connects TRBV15 to TRBJ2-1; 11 nucleotides line up with TRBD2. The V gene end was trimmed by 0 bases and the J gene end by 9 bases; junction bases not matched to a gene: 7. Germline lookup yields CDR1 LNHNV and CDR2 YYDKDF (reference sequence). The CDR3 is 16 amino acids. CDR3 bases: TGTGCCACCAGCAGAGACGTGATTAGCGGGAGGGCTGAGCAGTTCTTC. This encodes CATSRDVISGRAEQFF. Variable domain in full (rest from reference TRBV15 and TRBJ2-1): DAMVIQNPRYQVTQFGKPVTLSCSQTLNHNVMYWYQQKSSQAPKLLFHYYDKDFNNEADTPDNFQSRRPNTSFCFLDIRSPGLGDTAMYLCATSRDVISGRAEQFFGPGTRLTVL.

The sample holds many counts of this clonotype. DNA for the CDR3: TGTGCCAGCAGCCCCGGGACAGGGGGCGCAGTTTTTCGTACCGGGGAGCTGTTTTTT. Residues: CASSPGTGGAVFRTGELFF. The chain employs TRBV5-6 and TRBJ2-2; TRBD1 agrees at 12 bases. V was pared by 4 bases and J by 5 bases, with 15 bases of the junction left unmatched. This CDR3 comprises 19 residues. Germline V gene data show CDR1 as SGHDT and CDR2 as YYEEEE.

There are many counts of this clonotype. The chain has TRBV19 and TRBJ2-3, with 13 nucleotides matching TRBD2. From germline, CDR1 is LNHDA and CDR2 SQIVND (reference sequence). CDR3 length equals 17 residues. V trimming: 3 bases; J trimming: 0 bases; junction bases outside the gene matches: 3. The CDR3 sequence is CASSIRLAGGSTDTQYF. CDR3 DNA: TGTGCCAGTAGTATCCGACTAGCGGGAGGTAGCACAGATACGCAGTATTTT.

In this sample, this clonotype turned up many times. The chain couples TRBV12-3 or TRBV12-4 to TRBJ2-7; D remains unclear. V lost 3 bases to trimming and J lost 4 bases, with 7 bases between them. This CDR3 is 12 amino acids long. CDR3 residues: CASSFGWYEQYF. In DNA form, the CDR3 reads TGTGCCAGCAGTTTTGGTTGGTACGAGCAGTACTTC.

This clonotype was counted ten times or more. V is TRBV2 and J is TRBJ1-1; no clear D gene. The V end lost 6 bases, the J end lost 0 bases, and 20 bases lay between the germline ends. This CDR3 is built from 17 residues. Germline lookup yields CDR1 SNHLY and CDR2 FYNNEI. The CDR3 here is CASRVSTRGGVNTEAFF. Written as DNA, the CDR3 is TGTGCCAGCAGAGTGAGCACGCGAGGAGGCGTGAACACTGAAGCTTTCTTT.

This clonotype was picked up many times. The chain has TRBV12-3 or TRBV12-4 and TRBJ2-5; 15 bases are shared with TRBD2. V was pared by 5 bases and J by 5 bases, with 3 bases of the junction left unmatched. This CDR3 spans 15 amino acids. The CDR3 protein is CASSPGTSGRETQYF. The CDR3 DNA follows: TGTGCCAGCAGTCCCGGGACTAGCGGGAGGGAGACCCAGTACTTC.

J is TRBJ2-7 and V is TRBV13; the D gene is possibly TRBD2 (5 bases). V was pared by 6 bases and J by 9 bases, with 18 bases between. In germline, CDR1 is PRHDT, CDR2 FYEKMQ (reference sequence). This CDR3 is built from 13 residues. The DNA of the CDR3 is TGTGCCAGCAGTTTTTCCCGGGCCGCGGGGCAGTACTTC. It yields the protein CASSFSRAAGQYF.